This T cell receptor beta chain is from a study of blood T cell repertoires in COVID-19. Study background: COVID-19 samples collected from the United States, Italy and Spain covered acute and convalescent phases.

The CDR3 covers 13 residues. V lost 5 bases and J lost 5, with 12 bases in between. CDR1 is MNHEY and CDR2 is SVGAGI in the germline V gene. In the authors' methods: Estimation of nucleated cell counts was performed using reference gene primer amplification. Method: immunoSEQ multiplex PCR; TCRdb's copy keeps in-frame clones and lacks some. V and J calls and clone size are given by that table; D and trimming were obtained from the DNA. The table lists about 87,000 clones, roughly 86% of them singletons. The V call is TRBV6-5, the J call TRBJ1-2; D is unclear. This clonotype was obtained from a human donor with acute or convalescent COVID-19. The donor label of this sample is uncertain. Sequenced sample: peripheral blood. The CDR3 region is CASSPDTVYGYTF. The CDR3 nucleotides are TGTGCCAGCAGTCCCGACACAGTTTATGGCTACACCTTC.